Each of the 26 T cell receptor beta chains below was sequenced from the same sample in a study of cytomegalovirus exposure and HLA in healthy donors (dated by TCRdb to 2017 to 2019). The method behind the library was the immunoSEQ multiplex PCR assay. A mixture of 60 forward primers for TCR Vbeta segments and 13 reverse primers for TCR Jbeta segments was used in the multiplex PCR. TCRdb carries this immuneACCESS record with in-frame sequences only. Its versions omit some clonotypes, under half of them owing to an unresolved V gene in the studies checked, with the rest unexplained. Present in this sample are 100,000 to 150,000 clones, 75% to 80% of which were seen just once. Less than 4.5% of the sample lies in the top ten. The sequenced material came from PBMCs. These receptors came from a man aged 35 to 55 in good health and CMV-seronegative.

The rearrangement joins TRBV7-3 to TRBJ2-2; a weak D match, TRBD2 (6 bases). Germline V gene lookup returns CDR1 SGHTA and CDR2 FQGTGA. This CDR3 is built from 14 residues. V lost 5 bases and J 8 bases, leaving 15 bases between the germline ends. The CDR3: CASSISRLDGELFF. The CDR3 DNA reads TGTGCCAGCAGCATCTCCCGACTAGATGGGGAGCTGTTTTTT.

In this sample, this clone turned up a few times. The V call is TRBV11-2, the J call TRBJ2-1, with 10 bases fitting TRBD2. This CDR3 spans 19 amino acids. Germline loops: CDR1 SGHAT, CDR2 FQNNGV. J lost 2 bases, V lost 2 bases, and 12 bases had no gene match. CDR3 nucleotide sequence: TGTGCCAGCAGCTTAAATAGGTGGGGACTAGCGAATACCTACAATGAGCAGTTCTTC. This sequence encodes CASSLNRWGLANTYNEQFF.

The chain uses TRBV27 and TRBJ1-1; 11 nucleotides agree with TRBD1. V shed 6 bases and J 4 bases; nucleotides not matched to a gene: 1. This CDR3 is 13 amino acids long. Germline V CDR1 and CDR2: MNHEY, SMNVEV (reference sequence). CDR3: CASRDRGLTEAFF. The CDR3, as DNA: TGTGCCAGCAGGGACAGGGGGCTCACTGAAGCTTTCTTT.

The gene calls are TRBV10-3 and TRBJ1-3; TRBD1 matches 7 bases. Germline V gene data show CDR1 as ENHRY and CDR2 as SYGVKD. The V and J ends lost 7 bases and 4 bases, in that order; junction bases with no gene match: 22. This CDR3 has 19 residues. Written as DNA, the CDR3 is TGTGCCATCACAGCCGCGGGGACAGAACAGCCAAGCGCCGGAAACACCATATATTTT. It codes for CAITAAGTEQPSAGNTIYF.

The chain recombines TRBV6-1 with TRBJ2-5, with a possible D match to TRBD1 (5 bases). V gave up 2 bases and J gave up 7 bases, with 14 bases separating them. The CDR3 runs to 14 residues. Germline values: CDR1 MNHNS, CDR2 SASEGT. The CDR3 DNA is TGTGCCAGCAGTGAATCCGCGTCAGGGTTGACCCAGTACTTC. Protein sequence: CASSESASGLTQYF.

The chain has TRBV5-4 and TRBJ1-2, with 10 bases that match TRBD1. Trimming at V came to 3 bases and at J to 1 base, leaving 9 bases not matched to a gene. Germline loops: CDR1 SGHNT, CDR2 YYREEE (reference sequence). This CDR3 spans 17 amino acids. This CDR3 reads CASSSPGQGSLNYGYTF. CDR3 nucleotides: TGTGCCAGCAGCTCTCCGGGACAGGGGAGCCTTAACTATGGCTACACCTTC.

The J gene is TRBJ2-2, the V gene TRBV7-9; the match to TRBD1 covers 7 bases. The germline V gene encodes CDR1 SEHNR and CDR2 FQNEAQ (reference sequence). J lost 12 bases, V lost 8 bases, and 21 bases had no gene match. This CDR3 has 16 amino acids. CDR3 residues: CASDLVGTEDRKKLFF. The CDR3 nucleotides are TGTGCCAGCGATTTAGTCGGGACAGAAGACCGGAAAAAGCTGTTTTTT.

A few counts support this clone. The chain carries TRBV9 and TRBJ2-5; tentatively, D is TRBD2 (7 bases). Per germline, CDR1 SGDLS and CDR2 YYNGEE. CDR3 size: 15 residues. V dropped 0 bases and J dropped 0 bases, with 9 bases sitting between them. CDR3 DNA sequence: TGTGCCAGCAGCGTAGAGGGGGGGGACCAAGAGACCCAGTACTTC. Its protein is CASSVEGGDQETQYF.

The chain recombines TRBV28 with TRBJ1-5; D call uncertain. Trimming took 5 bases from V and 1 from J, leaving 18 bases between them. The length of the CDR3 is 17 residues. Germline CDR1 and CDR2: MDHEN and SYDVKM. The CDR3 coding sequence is TGTGCCAGCAGTCCCACCTACTATCGACGGAGCAATCAGCCCCAGCATTTT. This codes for CASSPTYYRRSNQPQHF.

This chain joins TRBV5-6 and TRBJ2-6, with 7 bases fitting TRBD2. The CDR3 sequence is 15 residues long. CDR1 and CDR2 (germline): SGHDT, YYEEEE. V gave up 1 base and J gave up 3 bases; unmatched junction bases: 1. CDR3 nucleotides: TGTGCCAGCAGCTTGTGGGGGGGTGGGGCCAACGTCCTGACTTTC. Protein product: CASSLWGGGANVLTF.

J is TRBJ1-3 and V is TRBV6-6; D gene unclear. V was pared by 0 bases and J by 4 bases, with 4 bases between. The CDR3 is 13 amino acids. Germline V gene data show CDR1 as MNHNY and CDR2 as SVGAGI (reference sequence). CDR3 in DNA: TGTGCCAGCAGTTACTCAGCCGGAAACACCATATATTTT. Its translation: CASSYSAGNTIYF.

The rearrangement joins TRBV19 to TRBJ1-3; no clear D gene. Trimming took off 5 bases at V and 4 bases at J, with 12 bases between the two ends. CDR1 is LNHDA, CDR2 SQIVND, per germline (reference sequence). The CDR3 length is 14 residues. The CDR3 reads CASSAALLGNTIYF. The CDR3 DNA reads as TGTGCCAGTAGTGCGGCGCTCTTAGGAAACACCATATATTTT.

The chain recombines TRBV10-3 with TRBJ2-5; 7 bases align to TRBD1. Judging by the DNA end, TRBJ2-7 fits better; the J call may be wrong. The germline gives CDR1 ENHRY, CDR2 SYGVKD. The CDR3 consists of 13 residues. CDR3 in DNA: TGTGCCAGCGGACAGGAAAACTCCTACGAGCAGTACTTC. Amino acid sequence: CASGQENSYEQYF.

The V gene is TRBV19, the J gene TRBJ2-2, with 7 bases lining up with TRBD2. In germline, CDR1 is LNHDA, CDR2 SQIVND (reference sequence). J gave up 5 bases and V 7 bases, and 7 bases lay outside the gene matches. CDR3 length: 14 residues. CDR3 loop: CASIGGGTTGELFF. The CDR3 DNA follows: TGTGCCAGTATCGGCGGGGGAACGACCGGGGAGCTGTTTTTT.

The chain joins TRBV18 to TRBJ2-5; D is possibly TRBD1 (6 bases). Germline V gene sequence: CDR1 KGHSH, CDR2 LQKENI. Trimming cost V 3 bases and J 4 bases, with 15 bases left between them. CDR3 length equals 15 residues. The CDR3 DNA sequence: TGTGCCAGCTCACCGCAAGGGGGAGACGGAGAGACCCAGTACTTC. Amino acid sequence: CASSPQGGDGETQYF.

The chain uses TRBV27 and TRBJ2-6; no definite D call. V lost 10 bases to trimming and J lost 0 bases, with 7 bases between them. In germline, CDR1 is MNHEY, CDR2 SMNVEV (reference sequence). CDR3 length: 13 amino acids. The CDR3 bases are TGTGCCACCATAGACTCTGGGGCCAACGTCCTGACTTTC. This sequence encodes CATIDSGANVLTF.

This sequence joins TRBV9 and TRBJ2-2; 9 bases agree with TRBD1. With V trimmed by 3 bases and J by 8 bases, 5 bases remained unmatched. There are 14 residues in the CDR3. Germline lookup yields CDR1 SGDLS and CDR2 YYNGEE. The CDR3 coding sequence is TGTGCCAGCAGCGGACAGGGGGGGAGGGGGGAGCTGTTTTTT. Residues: CASSGQGGRGELFF.

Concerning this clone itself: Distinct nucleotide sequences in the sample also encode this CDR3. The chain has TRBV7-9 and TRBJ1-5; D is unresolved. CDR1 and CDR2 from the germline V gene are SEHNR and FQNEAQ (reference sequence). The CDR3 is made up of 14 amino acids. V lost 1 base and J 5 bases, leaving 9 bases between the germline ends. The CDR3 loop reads CASSLGAQDQPQHF. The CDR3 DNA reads TGTGCCAGCAGCTTAGGGGCTCAGGATCAGCCCCAGCATTTT.

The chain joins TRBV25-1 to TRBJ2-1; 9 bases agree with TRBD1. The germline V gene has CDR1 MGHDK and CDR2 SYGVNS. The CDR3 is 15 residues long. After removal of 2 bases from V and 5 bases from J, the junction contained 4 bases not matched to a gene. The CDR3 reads CASSETGGADNEQFF. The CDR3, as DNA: TGTGCCAGCAGTGAAACAGGGGGCGCCGACAATGAGCAGTTCTTC.

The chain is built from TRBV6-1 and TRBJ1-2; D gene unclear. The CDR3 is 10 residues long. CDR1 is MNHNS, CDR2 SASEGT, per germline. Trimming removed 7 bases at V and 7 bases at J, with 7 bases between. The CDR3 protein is CASIDGGYTF. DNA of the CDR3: TGTGCCAGCATAGATGGTGGCTACACCTTC.

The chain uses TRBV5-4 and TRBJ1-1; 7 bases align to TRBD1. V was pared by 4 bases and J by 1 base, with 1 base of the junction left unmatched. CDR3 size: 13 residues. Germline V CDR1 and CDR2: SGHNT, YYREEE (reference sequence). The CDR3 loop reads CASSRDRNTEAFF. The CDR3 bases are TGTGCCAGCAGCCGGGACAGGAACACTGAAGCTTTCTTT. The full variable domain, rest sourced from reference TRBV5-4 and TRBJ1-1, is ETGVTQSPTHLIKTRGQQVTLRCSSQSGHNTVSWYQQALGQGPQFIFQYYREEENGRGNFPPRFSGLQFPNYSSELNVNALELDDSALYLCASSRDRNTEAFFGQGTRLTVV.

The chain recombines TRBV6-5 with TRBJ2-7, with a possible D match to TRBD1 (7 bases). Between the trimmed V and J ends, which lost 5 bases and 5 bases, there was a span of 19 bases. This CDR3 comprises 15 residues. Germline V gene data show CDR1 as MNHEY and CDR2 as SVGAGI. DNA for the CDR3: TGTGCCAGCAGTGTGTTAGACAGGGAGGCTGACGAGCAGTACTTC. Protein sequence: CASSVLDREADEQYF.

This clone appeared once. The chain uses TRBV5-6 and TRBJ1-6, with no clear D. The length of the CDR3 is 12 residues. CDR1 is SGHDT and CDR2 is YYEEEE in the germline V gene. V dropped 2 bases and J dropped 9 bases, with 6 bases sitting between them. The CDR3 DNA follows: TGTGCCAGCAGCTTCAGTGCTTCACCCCTCCACTTT. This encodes CASSFSASPLHF.

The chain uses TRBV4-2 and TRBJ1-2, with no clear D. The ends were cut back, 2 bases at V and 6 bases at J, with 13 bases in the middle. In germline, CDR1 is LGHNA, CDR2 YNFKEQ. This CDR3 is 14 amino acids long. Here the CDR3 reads CASSQPGLQDGYTF. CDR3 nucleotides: TGTGCCAGCAGCCAACCCGGTCTCCAAGATGGCTACACCTTC.

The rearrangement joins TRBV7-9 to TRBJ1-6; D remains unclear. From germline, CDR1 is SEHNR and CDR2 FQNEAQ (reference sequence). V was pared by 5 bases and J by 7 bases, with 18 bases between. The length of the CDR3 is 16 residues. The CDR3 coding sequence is TGTGCCAGCAGCCTCCGGGAGGCAGCTATGAATTCACCCCTCCACTTT. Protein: CASSLREAAMNSPLHF. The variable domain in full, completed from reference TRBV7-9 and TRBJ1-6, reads DTGVSQNPRHKITKRGQNVTFRCDPISEHNRLYWYRQTLGQGPEFLTYFQNEAQLEKSRLLSDRFSAERPKGSFSTLEIQRTEQGDSAMYLCASSLREAAMNSPLHFGNGTRLTVT.

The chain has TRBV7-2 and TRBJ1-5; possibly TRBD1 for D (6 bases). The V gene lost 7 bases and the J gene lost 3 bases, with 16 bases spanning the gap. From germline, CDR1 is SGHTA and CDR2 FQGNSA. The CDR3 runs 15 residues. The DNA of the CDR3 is TGTGCCAGCACCCGGCAACAGGGATACAATCAGCCCCAGCATTTT. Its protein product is CASTRQQGYNQPQHF.